Listed here is a single TCR beta chain. Its antigen remains unknown. Libraries were prepared by immunoSEQ multiplex PCR; TCRdb keeps only in-frame clonotypes and omits some of them. The table records about 21,000 clones, 95% to 98% of them present only once. The data belong to a study of B cell selection in AIRE deficiency. Conventional CD4 T cells were sorted as CD4+CD127+ cells. CDR1 is SGHTA, CDR2 FQGNSA, per germline. With 5 bases clipped from V and 4 bases from J, the junction kept 11 bases outside the gene matches. The CDR3 totals 16 residues. Study-wide points: Shared Treg sequences were biased toward short CDR3s with few non-templated nucleotide insertions. Healthy donors alone shared more than 30% of some 3,300 Treg sequences; patients alone 8.5% to 10%. About a third of healthy-shared Treg sequences were found among patient Tconv cells.

This receptor was identified in a human donor with AIRE deficiency. The genes are TRBV7-2 and TRBJ1-2, with 9 bases fitting TRBD1. The sequencing input was conventional CD4+ T cells sorted from PBMCs. In DNA, the CDR3 is TGTGCCAGCAGCCCAAGGCCGGGACAGGGTAGCTATGGCTACACCTTC. Its translation: CASSPRPGQGSYGYTF.